Described below is a single T cell receptor beta chain sequence and its context. What it binds is not known. The data were obtained in a study of blood T cells in healthy people across ages. J was trimmed by 3 bases and V by 6 bases; bases with no gene match: 7. CDR1 and CDR2 from the germline V gene are MNHEY and SVGAGI. The length of the CDR3 is 14 residues. Together with a sample-barcoded 5' primer, a J-beta primer mix was included in a second PCR lasting about 6 to 11 cycles. All samples yielded 3 million or more CDR3-containing paired-end reads. TCRdb independently ran MiXCR on the 5' RACE reads; one entry per CDR3 protein. The sample lists around 2 million distinct CDR3 sequences; approximately 40% were seen once. Study-level points and caveats: The study regarded diversity estimates from one million T cells as underestimates.

The sequence came from a human donor in good health. V is TRBV6-5 and J is TRBJ1-2, with 7 bases aligning to TRBD1. The sample consisted of blood. This CDR3 reads CASRSHTGDYGYTF. The CDR3 nucleotides are TGTGCCAGCAGAAGCCACACAGGGGACTATGGCTACACCTTC.